The 20 T cell receptor beta chains below were found in one sample sequenced in a study of blood T cell repertoires in COVID-19 (dated by TCRdb to 2019 to 2021). Library preparation used the immunoSEQ multiplex PCR assay. As stored in TCRdb, this immuneACCESS dataset retains in-frame rearrangements with V and J assigned. A fraction of the clones does not appear; measured against another copy, unresolved V genes explain less than half of the discrepancy, and the remainder lacks a known reason. The sample includes tens of thousands of clones, with roughly three quarters observed a single time. About 16% of the sample rests with the top ten. Material for sequencing was peripheral blood. These receptors came from a human donor with active or convalescent COVID-19. The donor label of this sample is uncertain.

The V and J genes are TRBV10-3 and TRBJ2-3; D is uncertain. The germline gives CDR1 ENHRY, CDR2 SYGVKD. The CDR3 has 16 amino acids. Trimming left V 2 bases short and J 6 bases short, with 18 bases between. CDR3 amino acids: CAISEARSKGRDTQYF. The CDR3 bases are TGTGCCATCAGTGAGGCCAGGTCAAAAGGAAGGGATACGCAGTATTTT.

CDR3 sequence (DNA): TGTGCCAGTACAAACCGCCTCCGCGGGGGCCAGTACGAGCAGTACTTC. It codes for CASTNRLRGGQYEQYF. The gene calls are TRBV19 and TRBJ2-7, with D possibly being TRBD2 (7 bases). The germline gives CDR1 LNHDA, CDR2 SQIVND (reference sequence). This CDR3 spans 16 amino acids. The V end lost 7 bases, the J end lost 4 bases, and 23 bases lay between the germline ends.

The rearrangement joins TRBV28 to TRBJ2-3; D remains unclear. The CDR3 loop spans 13 amino acids. V gave up 10 bases and J gave up 1 base, with 12 bases separating them. CDR1 is MDHEN, CDR2 SYDVKM, per germline. In DNA form, the CDR3 reads TGTGCCATACACCTCGCCGGCACAGATACGCAGTATTTT. Translation gives CAIHLAGTDTQYF.

The rearrangement links TRBV11-2 to TRBJ2-7; D is perhaps TRBD2 (6 bases). Germline loops: CDR1 SGHAT, CDR2 FQNNGV. CDR3 length: 13 amino acids. Trimming took 4 bases from V and 7 from J, leaving 14 bases between them. This chain's CDR3 is CASSYRGWSEQYF. Here the CDR3 DNA reads TGTGCCAGCAGCTACCGGGGGTGGTCGGAGCAGTACTTC.

The table lists this clone with a few counts. This chain links TRBV24-1 with TRBJ1-5; 7 nucleotides agree with TRBD1. The CDR3 extends over 15 amino acids. V lost 3 bases, J lost 3 bases, and 4 bases stayed unmatched. Germline V gene data show CDR1 as KGHDR and CDR2 as SFDVKD. The CDR3 loop reads CATSDKQGYNQPQHF. CDR3 nucleotide sequence: TGTGCCACCAGTGATAAACAGGGGTACAATCAGCCCCAGCATTTT.

This chain joins TRBV6-5 and TRBJ2-1; TRBD2 matches at 14 bases. Germline CDR1 MNHEY, CDR2 SVGAGI. After removal of 0 bases from V and 8 bases from J, the junction contained 3 bases not matched to a gene. CDR3 length: 16 residues. In DNA form, the CDR3 reads TGTGCCAGCAGTTACTCGGGACTAGCGGGAGACTATGAGCAGTTCTTC. It encodes CASSYSGLAGDYEQFF.

V is TRBV6-1 and J is TRBJ1-5; D is ambiguous. This CDR3 has 14 residues. Germline V gene lookup returns CDR1 MNHNS and CDR2 SASEGT. The V gene lost 5 bases and the J gene lost 4 bases, with 12 bases spanning the gap. DNA for the CDR3: TGTGCCAGCAGTTTAGCGAACGAAAATCAGCCCCAGCATTTT. This encodes CASSLANENQPQHF.

This chain joins TRBV5-1 and TRBJ2-7; tentative D call: TRBD2 (5 bases). The CDR3 consists of 13 residues. The germline V gene encodes CDR1 SGHRS and CDR2 YFSETQ. V lost 1 base and J lost 0, with 5 bases in between. The CDR3, as DNA: TGCGCCAGCAGCTTGACTAGCTCCTACGAGCAGTACTTC. Encoded protein: CASSLTSSYEQYF.

The chain links TRBV29-1 to TRBJ2-5; 12 nucleotides align to TRBD2. CDR1 and CDR2 from the germline V gene are SQVTM and ANQGSEA. The CDR3 contains 15 residues. The V gene end was trimmed by 6 bases and the J gene end by 4 bases; junction bases not matched to a gene: 9. Written as DNA, the CDR3 is TGCAGCGTGGCACCTAGCGGGAGGGCCTTAGAGACCCAGTACTTC. It is translated as CSVAPSGRALETQYF.

In its sample, this clone was seen a few times. J is TRBJ1-5 and V is TRBV4-1; 8 nucleotides agree with TRBD1. Germline CDR1 and CDR2: MGHRA and YSYEKL. This CDR3 is built from 16 residues. V lost 1 base to trimming and J lost 2 bases; unmatched junction nucleotides: 4. The CDR3 DNA is TGCGCCAGCAGCCAAGCCGGACAGGGACGCAATCAGCCCCAGCATTTT. It encodes CASSQAGQGRNQPQHF.

The chain is built from TRBV6-2 or TRBV6-3 and TRBJ2-3; maybe TRBD2 (5 bases). The V gene lost 6 bases and the J gene lost 6 bases, with 16 bases spanning the gap. The CDR3 has 14 amino acids. From germline, CDR1 is MNHEY and CDR2 SVGEGT. The chain's CDR3 is CASSQRSSEDTQYF. In DNA form, the CDR3 reads TGTGCCAGCAGCCAGAGGAGTAGCGAGGATACGCAGTATTTT.

The gene calls are TRBV6-5 and TRBJ1-1; D gene unclear. The germline V and J ends were trimmed by 0 bases and 2 bases, with 10 bases remaining between them. Germline CDR1 and CDR2: MNHEY and SVGAGI. The CDR3 covers 15 residues. Here the CDR3 reads CASSYSTRVNTEAFF. In DNA, the CDR3 is TGTGCCAGCAGTTACTCGACTAGGGTCAACACTGAAGCTTTCTTT.

The chain recombines TRBV10-1 with TRBJ2-7; TRBD1 might be the D (6 bases). Trimming removed 5 bases at V and 6 bases at J, with 14 bases between. CDR1 and CDR2 from the germline V gene are WNHNN and SYGVQD (reference sequence). The CDR3 is made up of 13 amino acids. For the CDR3, the DNA is TGCGCCAGCAGTTCACAGGGAATCGCCGAGCAGTACTTC. It translates to CASSSQGIAEQYF.

This chain joins TRBV4-2 and TRBJ2-1; 7 nucleotides match TRBD2. The CDR3 length is 13 residues. Trimming took 2 bases from V and 5 from J; bases not matched to a gene: 0. Per germline, CDR1 LGHNA and CDR2 YNFKEQ. The CDR3 sequence is CASSQLADNEQFF. CDR3 DNA sequence: TGTGCCAGCAGCCAACTAGCGGACAATGAGCAGTTCTTC.

The V and J genes are TRBV6-1 and TRBJ1-5; 7 bases are shared with TRBD1. Trimming took 3 bases from V and 2 from J; bases not matched to a gene: 10. Germline V gene data show CDR1 as MNHNS and CDR2 as SASEGT. This CDR3 has 17 amino acids. CDR3 amino acids: CASSDPTGLRGNQPQHF. CDR3 bases: TGTGCCAGCAGTGACCCGACAGGGTTGAGGGGCAATCAGCCCCAGCATTTT.

The J gene is TRBJ1-1, the V gene TRBV2, with TRBD1 matching over 7 bases. CDR1 and CDR2 (germline): SNHLY, FYNNEI. The CDR3 has 13 residues. V shed 8 bases and J 0 bases; nucleotides not matched to a gene: 3. The CDR3 spells CASPRGMNTEAFF. For the CDR3, the DNA is TGTGCCAGCCCCAGGGGGATGAACACTGAAGCTTTCTTT.

The rearrangement uses TRBV30 and TRBJ2-1; perhaps TRBD2 as D (5 bases). Germline V gives CDR1 GTSNPN, CDR2 SVGIG (reference sequence). Trimming stripped 4 bases from V and 5 bases from J, with 21 bases between. This CDR3 region has 16 residues. CDR3 in amino acids: CAWKRDYAVEHNEQFF. The CDR3, as DNA: TGTGCCTGGAAGAGAGACTATGCCGTGGAACACAATGAGCAGTTCTTC.

The J gene is TRBJ2-7, the V gene TRBV5-8, with 9 bases identical to TRBD2. After removal of 0 bases from V and 2 bases from J, the junction contained 3 bases not matched to a gene. The germline V gene encodes CDR1 SGHTS and CDR2 YDEGEE. This CDR3 is built from 15 residues. The DNA of the CDR3 is TGTGCCAGCAGCTTGGTTCCTAGCGGGGCCTACGAGCAGTACTTC. It specifies CASSLVPSGAYEQYF. The full variable domain, completed using reference TRBV5-8 and TRBJ2-7, is EAGVTQSPTHLIKTRGQQATLRCSPISGHTSVYWYQQALGLGLQFLLWYDEGEERNRGNFPPRFSGRQFPNYSSELNVNALELEDSALYLCASSLVPSGAYEQYFGPGTRLTVT.

The V gene is TRBV7-8, the J gene TRBJ1-2, with D tentatively TRBD1 (6 bases). CDR3 length: 19 residues. V was pared by 2 bases and J by 7 bases, with 29 bases between. CDR1 and CDR2 (germline): SGHVS, FQNEAQ. The CDR3: CASSLLFPYGTGHSPGYTF. CDR3 DNA sequence: TGTGCCAGCAGCTTATTATTTCCCTATGGGACGGGACACTCTCCTGGCTACACCTTC.

J is TRBJ1-4 and V is TRBV28; no reliable D call. The CDR3 is made up of 13 amino acids. Germline CDR1 MDHEN, CDR2 SYDVKM. Trimming shortened V by 8 bases and J by 6 bases, and 13 bases separated the two germline ends. CDR3 amino acids: CASYSKADEKLFF. The CDR3 DNA is TGTGCCAGCTACTCGAAGGCGGATGAAAAACTGTTTTTT.